The clone carrying this TCR beta chain was counted between two and nine times. TCRdb reanalysed the 5' RACE reads using MiXCR and keeps one entry per CDR3 protein. Here the sample spans more than 95,000 distinct CDR3 sequences, approximately 17% being singletons. These data belong to a study of early T cells in non-severe SARS-CoV-2 infection. The CDR3 contains 13 residues. Germline lookup yields CDR1 SEHNR and CDR2 FQNEAQ (reference sequence). Trimming cost V 5 bases and J 6 bases, with 11 bases left between them. Sequencing input: whole blood. This clonotype originated in an adult who was a healthcare worker with PCR-confirmed SARS-CoV-2 infection or an uninfected control (not recorded which). V and J are TRBV7-9 and TRBJ2-1, with a tentative D call TRBD1 (5 bases). DNA of the CDR3: TGTGCCAGCAGCCCCGACAGACGCAATGAGCAGTTCTTC. As protein: CASSPDRRNEQFF.